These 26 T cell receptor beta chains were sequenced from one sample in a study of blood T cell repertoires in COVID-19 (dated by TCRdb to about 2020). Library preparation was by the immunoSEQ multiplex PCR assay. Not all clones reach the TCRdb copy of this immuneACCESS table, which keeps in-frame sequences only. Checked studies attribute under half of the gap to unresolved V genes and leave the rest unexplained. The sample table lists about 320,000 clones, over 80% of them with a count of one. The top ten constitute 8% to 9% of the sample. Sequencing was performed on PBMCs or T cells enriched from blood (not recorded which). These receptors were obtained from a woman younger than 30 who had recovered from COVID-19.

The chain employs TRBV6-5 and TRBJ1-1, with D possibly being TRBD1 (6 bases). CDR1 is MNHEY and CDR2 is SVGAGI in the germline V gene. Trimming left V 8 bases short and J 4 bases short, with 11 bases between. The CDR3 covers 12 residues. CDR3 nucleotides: TGTGCCAGCTCCCGGGGGGCCACTGAAGCTTTCTTT. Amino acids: CASSRGATEAFF.

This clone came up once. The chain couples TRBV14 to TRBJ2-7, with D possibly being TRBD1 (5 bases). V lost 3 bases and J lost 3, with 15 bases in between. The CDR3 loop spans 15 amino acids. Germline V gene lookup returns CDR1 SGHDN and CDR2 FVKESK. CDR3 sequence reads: CASSHTTANNYEQYF. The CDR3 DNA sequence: TGTGCCAGCAGCCACACGACAGCGAACAACTACGAGCAGTACTTC. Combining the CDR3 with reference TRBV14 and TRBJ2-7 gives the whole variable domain EAGVTQFPSHSVIEKGQTVTLRCDPISGHDNLYWYRRVMGKEIKFLLHFVKESKQDESGMPNNRFLAERTGGTYSTLKVQPAELEDSGVYFCASSHTTANNYEQYFGPGTRLTVT.

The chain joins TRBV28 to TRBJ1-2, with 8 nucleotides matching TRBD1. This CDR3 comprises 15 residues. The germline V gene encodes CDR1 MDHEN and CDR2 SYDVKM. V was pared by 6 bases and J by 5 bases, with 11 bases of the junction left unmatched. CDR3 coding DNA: TGTGCCAGCAGCGGAGGACAGGGCCCTTGGTATGGCTACACCTTC. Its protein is CASSGGQGPWYGYTF.

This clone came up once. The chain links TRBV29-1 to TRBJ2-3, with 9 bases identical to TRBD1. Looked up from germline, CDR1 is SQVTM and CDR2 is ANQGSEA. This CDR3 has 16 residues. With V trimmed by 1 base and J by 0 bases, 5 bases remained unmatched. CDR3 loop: CSVEGDRVISTDTQYF. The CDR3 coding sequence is TGCAGCGTTGAAGGGGACAGGGTCATTAGCACAGATACGCAGTATTTT.

In nucleotides, the CDR3 is TGTGCCAGCAGTTACTTCGGACTAGCGGGGGCATACGAGCAGTACTTC. It codes for CASSYFGLAGAYEQYF. The chain carries TRBV6-2 or TRBV6-3 and TRBJ2-7; TRBD2 matches 13 bases. The CDR3 consists of 16 residues. Germline V gene lookup returns CDR1 MNHEY and CDR2 SVGEGT. Trimming removed 1 base from V and 4 bases from J; junction bases left unmatched: 4.

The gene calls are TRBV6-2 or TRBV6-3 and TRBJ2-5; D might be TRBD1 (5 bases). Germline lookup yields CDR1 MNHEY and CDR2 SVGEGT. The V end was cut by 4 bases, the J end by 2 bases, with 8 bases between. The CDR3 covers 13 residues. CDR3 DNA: TGTGCCAGCAGTTTGGGGCGGCAAGAGACCCAGTACTTC. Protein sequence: CASSLGRQETQYF.

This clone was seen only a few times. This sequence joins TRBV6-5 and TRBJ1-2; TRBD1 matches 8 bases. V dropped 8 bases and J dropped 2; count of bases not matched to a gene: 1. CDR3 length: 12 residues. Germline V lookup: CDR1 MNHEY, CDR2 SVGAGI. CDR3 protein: CASGDRNYGYTF. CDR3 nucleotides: TGTGCCAGCGGGGACAGGAACTATGGCTACACCTTC.

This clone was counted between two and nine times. The CDR3 DNA is TGTGCCAGCAGCGTAGAGGAGGGACTAGGCTACGAGCAGTACTTC. It encodes CASSVEEGLGYEQYF. The chain has TRBV9 and TRBJ2-7; 8 bases map to TRBD2. Germline trimming cut 0 bases from V and 3 bases from J; bases unmatched to any gene: 5. Germline-derived CDR1 and CDR2 are SGDLS and YYNGEE. CDR3 length equals 15 residues.

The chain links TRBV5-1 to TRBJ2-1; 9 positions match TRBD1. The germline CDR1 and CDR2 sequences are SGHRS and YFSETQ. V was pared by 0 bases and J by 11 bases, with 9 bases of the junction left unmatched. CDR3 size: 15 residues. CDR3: CASSLAGTGSLKQFF. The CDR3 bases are TGCGCCAGCAGCTTGGCTGGGACAGGGAGTTTGAAGCAGTTCTTC. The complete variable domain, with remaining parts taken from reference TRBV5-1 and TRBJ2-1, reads KAGVTQTPRYLIKTRGQQVTLSCSPISGHRSVSWYQQTPGQGLQFLFEYFSETQRNKGNFPGRFSGRQFSNSRSEMNVSTLELGDSALYLCASSLAGTGSLKQFFGPGTRLTVL.

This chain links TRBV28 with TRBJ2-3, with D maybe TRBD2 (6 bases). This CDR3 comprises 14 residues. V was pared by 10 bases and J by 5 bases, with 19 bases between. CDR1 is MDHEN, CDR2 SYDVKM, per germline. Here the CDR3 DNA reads TGTGCCACCCGTTGGGGGGATGGTCGAGATACGCAGTATTTT. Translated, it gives CATRWGDGRDTQYF.

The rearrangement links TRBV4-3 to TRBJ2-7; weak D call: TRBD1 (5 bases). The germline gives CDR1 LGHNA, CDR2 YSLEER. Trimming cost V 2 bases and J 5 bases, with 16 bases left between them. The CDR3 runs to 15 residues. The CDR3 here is CASSQSTGLPHEQYF. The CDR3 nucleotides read TGCGCCAGCAGCCAAAGTACAGGTTTGCCCCACGAGCAGTACTTC.

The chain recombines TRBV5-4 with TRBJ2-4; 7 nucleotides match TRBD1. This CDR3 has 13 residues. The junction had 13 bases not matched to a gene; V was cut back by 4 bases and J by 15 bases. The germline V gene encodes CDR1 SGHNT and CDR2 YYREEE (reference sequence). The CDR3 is CASSLTGTEHPYF. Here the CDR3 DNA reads TGTGCCAGCAGCCTGACCGGGACAGAACATCCGTACTTC.

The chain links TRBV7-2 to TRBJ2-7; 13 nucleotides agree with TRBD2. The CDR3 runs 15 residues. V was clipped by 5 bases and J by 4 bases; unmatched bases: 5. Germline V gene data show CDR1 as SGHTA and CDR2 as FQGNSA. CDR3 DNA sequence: TGTGCCAGCAGCACCTGGACTAGCGGGAGATACGAGCAGTACTTC. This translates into CASSTWTSGRYEQYF.

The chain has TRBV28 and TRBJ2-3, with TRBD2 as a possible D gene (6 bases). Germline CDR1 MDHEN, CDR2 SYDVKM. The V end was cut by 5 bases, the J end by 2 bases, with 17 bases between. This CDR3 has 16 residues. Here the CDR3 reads CASSARRDWLTDTQYF. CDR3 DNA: TGTGCCAGCAGTGCCCGGAGGGACTGGCTCACAGATACGCAGTATTTT.

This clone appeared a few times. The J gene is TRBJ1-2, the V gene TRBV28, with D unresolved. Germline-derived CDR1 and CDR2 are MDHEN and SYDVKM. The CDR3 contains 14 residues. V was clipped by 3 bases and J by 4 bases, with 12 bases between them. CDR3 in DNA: TGTGCCAGCAGTTTTGTTCACATCCCCTATGGCTACACCTTC. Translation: CASSFVHIPYGYTF.

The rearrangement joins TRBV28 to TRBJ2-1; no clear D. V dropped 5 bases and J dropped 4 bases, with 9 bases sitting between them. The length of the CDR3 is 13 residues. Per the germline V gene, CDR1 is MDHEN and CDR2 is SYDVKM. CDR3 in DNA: TGTGCCAGCAGTCTACAGCAATACAATGAGCAGTTCTTC. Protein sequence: CASSLQQYNEQFF.

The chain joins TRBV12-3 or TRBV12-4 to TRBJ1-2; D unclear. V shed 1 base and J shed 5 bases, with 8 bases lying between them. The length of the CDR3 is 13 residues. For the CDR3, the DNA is TGTGCCAGCAGTTTAGGGTTCCGGTATGGCTACACCTTC. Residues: CASSLGFRYGYTF.

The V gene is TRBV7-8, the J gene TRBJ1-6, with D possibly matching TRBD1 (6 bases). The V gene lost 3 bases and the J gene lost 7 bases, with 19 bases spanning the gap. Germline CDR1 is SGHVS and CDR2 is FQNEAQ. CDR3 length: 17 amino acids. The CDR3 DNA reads TGTGCCAGCAGCTTGTCGGGGGGGGCAGGACGAAATTCACCCCTCCACTTT. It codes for CASSLSGGAGRNSPLHF.

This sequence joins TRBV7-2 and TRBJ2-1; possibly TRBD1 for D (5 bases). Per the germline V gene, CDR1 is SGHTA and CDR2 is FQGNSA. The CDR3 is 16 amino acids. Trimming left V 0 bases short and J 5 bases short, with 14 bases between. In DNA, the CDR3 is TGTGCCAGCAGCTTAGCGGGAACACAGGCGAACAATGAGCAGTTCTTC. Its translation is CASSLAGTQANNEQFF.

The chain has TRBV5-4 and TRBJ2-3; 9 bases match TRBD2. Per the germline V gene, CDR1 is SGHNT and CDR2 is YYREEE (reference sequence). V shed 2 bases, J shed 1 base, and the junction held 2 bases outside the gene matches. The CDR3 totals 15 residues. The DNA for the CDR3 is TGTGCCAGCAGCTTAGAGCGGGAGGGCACAGATACGCAGTATTTT. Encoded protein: CASSLEREGTDTQYF. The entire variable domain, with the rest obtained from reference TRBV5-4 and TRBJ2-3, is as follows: ETGVTQSPTHLIKTRGQQVTLRCSSQSGHNTVSWYQQALGQGPQFIFQYYREEENGRGNFPPRFSGLQFPNYSSELNVNALELDDSALYLCASSLEREGTDTQYFGPGTRLTVL.

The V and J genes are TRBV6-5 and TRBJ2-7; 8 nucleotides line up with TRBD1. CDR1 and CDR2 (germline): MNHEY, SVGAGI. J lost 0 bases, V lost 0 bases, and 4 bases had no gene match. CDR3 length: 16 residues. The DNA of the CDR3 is TGTGCCAGCAGTTACTCGACAGGGGAGAGCTCCTACGAGCAGTACTTC. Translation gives CASSYSTGESSYEQYF.

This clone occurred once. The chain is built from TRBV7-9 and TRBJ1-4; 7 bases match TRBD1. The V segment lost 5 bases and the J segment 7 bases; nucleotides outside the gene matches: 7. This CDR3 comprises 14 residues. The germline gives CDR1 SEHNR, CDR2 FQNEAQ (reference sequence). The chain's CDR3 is CASSLQGSGEKLFF. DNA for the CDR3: TGTGCCAGCAGCCTACAGGGGTCGGGTGAAAAACTGTTTTTT.

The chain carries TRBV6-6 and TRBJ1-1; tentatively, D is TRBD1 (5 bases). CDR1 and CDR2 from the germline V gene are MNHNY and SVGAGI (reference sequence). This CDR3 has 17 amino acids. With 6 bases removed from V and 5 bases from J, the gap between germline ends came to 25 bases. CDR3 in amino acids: CASSRWTLPALETEAFF. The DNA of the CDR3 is TGTGCCAGCAGCCGATGGACACTTCCAGCCTTGGAGACTGAAGCTTTCTTT.

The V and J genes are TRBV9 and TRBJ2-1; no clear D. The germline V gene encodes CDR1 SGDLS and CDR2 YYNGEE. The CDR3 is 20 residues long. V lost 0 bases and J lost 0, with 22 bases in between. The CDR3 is CASSVEPLSGLRLSYNEQFF. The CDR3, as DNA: TGTGCCAGCAGCGTAGAACCCCTCTCCGGGTTGCGCCTCTCCTACAATGAGCAGTTCTTC.

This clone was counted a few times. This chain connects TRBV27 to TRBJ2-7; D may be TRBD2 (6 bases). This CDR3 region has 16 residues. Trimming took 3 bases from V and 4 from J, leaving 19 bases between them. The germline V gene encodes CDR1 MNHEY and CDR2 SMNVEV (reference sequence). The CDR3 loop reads CASSLFGDSRQYEQYF. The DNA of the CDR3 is TGTGCCAGCAGTTTGTTCGGGGACTCCCGGCAATACGAGCAGTACTTC.

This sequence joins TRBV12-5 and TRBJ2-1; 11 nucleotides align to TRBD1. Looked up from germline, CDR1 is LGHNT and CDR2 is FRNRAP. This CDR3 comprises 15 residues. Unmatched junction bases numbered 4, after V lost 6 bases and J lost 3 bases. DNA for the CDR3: TGTGCTAGTGGGTCGGGACAGGGGGACTACAATGAGCAGTTCTTC. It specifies CASGSGQGDYNEQFF.